This TCR beta chain originates from a study of blood T cell repertoires in COVID-19. CDR3 length equals 18 residues. The V gene end was trimmed by 4 bases and the J gene end by 6 bases; junction bases not matched to a gene: 16. The V gene's germline CDR1 is SGDLS and CDR2 YYNGEE. This clone was observed once. The assay was immunoSEQ multiplex PCR, and TCRdb's table has in-frame clones only and misses some. The sample holds tens of thousands of clones, 80% to 85% seen once. The sample was peripheral blood. This clonotype was obtained from a man at least 80 years old with active or convalescent COVID-19. The chain has TRBV9 and TRBJ2-3; 11 bases map to TRBD1. The CDR3: CASSPRLFQDRGPDTQYF. The CDR3 DNA follows: TGTGCCAGCAGCCCAAGACTTTTCCAGGACAGGGGGCCGGATACGCAGTATTTT. The full variable domain, its missing parts supplied by reference TRBV9 and TRBJ2-3, is DSGVTQTPKHLITATGQRVTLRCSPRSGDLSVYWYQQSLDQGLQFLIQYYNGEERAKGNILERFSAQQFPDLHSELNLSSLELGDSALYFCASSPRLFQDRGPDTQYFGPGTRLTVL.